Below are 22 T cell receptor beta chains sequenced from a single sample in a study of T cell repertoires in cytomegalovirus infection (dated by TCRdb to the late 2010s). The instrument was an Illumina HiSeq 1500. TCRdb handled the public reads itself, with Q25 trimming in fastp and clone calling in MiXCR, and kept productive beta chains. Rows with a matching CDR3 protein are joined into one entry that keeps the most common DNA and genes. This sample has roughly 250,000 distinct CDR3 sequences in its table, and about 12% of those were observed once. The ten largest clones capture approximately 1.8% of the sample. The sequenced sample consisted of PBMCs. The source is a human donor in good health (CMV status not recorded). Some clones in this sample may be carry-over from other donors' samples.

V is TRBV6-2 or TRBV6-3 and J is TRBJ1-5; D might be TRBD1 (5 bases). Germline V gene sequence: CDR1 MNHEY, CDR2 SVGEGT. The CDR3 loop spans 13 amino acids. The V end lost 7 bases, the J end lost 5 bases, and 12 bases lay between the germline ends. CDR3 protein: CASTSGQYQPQHF. In DNA, the CDR3 is TGTGCCAGCACCTCGGGGCAATATCAGCCCCAGCATTTT.

This clonotype came up many times. This chain uses TRBV7-2 with TRBJ2-3, with D hard to call. The V gene lost 1 base and the J gene lost 7 bases, with 9 bases spanning the gap. The CDR3 totals 13 residues. Germline-derived CDR1 and CDR2 are SGHTA and FQGNSA. The CDR3 reads CASSLGPDNTQYF. As DNA, the CDR3 is TGTGCCAGCAGCTTAGGGCCAGACAATACGCAGTATTTT. The full variable domain, rest sourced from reference TRBV7-2 and TRBJ2-3, is GAGVSQSPSNKVTEKGKDVELRCDPISGHTALYWYRQSLGQGLEFLIYFQGNSAPDKSGLPSDRFSAERTGGSVSTLTIQRTQQEDSAVYLCASSLGPDNTQYFGPGTRLTVL.

At least ten counts were recorded for this clonotype. CDR3 nucleotides: TGTGCCAGCAGCCGAGGACTAGGAAACACCGGGGAGCTGTTTTTT. Protein: CASSRGLGNTGELFF. The chain is built from TRBV28 and TRBJ2-2; 7 bases align to TRBD2. CDR1 MDHEN and CDR2 SYDVKM come from the germline V gene. Trimming took 6 bases from V and 2 from J; bases not matched to a gene: 6. The CDR3 is made up of 15 amino acids.

The DNA of the CDR3 is TGCAGTGCTGCTGGGACAGGGGGTCAGCCCCAGCATTTT. Amino acids: CSAAGTGGQPQHF. The V and J genes are TRBV20-1 and TRBJ1-5; the match to TRBD1 covers 11 bases. Trimming removed 5 bases from V and 6 bases from J; junction bases left unmatched: 3. The CDR3 extends over 13 amino acids. Germline V gene lookup returns CDR1 DFQATT and CDR2 SNEGSKA (reference sequence).

V and J are TRBV25-1 and TRBJ1-2; D is unclear. Germline V lookup: CDR1 MGHDK, CDR2 SYGVNS. The CDR3 runs to 11 residues. Trimming left V 1 base short and J 8 bases short, with 5 bases between. The CDR3 reads CASSESRGYTF. CDR3 coding DNA: TGTGCCAGCAGTGAATCTCGCGGCTACACCTTC.

At least ten counts were recorded for this clonotype. V and J are TRBV7-2 and TRBJ2-3, with D tentatively TRBD2 (6 bases). The CDR3 has 16 amino acids. Trimming took off 9 bases at V and 6 bases at J, with 25 bases between the two ends. The V gene's germline CDR1 is SGHTA and CDR2 FQGNSA. The CDR3 here is CASCARAGFAGDTQYF. CDR3 coding DNA: TGTGCCAGTTGCGCGAGAGCGGGTTTTGCGGGGGATACGCAGTATTTT. Filled out from reference TRBV7-2 and TRBJ2-3, the complete variable domain reads GAGVSQSPSNKVTEKGKDVELRCDPISGHTALYWYRQSLGQGLEFLIYFQGNSAPDKSGLPSDRFSAERTGGSVSTLTIQRTQQEDSAVYLCASCARAGFAGDTQYFGPGTRLTVL.

This clonotype was seen repeatedly, ten times or more. This sequence joins TRBV7-2 and TRBJ2-7; 12 positions agree with TRBD1. This CDR3 has 15 amino acids. Germline V lookup: CDR1 SGHTA, CDR2 FQGNSA. The V segment lost 7 bases and the J segment 6 bases; nucleotides outside the gene matches: 10. The CDR3 reads CASIQDGTGGREQYF. The CDR3 DNA reads TGTGCCAGCATCCAAGACGGGACAGGGGGCCGCGAGCAGTACTTC.

This clonotype was detected ten times or more. The J gene is TRBJ2-2, the V gene TRBV6-1; D gene unclear. The V end was cut by 4 bases, the J end by 7 bases, with 16 bases between. The CDR3 has 15 residues. The germline CDR1 and CDR2 sequences are MNHNS and SASEGT. The CDR3 sequence: CASSARWGSGGELFF. The DNA for the CDR3 is TGTGCCAGCAGTGCCCGATGGGGATCCGGCGGGGAGCTGTTTTTT.

Ten or more counts support this clonotype. This chain uses TRBV7-8 with TRBJ2-7, with 10 nucleotides matching TRBD2. V lost 3 bases to trimming and J lost 2 bases; unmatched junction nucleotides: 4. Per germline, CDR1 SGHVS and CDR2 FQNEAQ. CDR3 length: 15 residues. The CDR3 DNA reads TGTGCCAGCAGCTTGCCTAGCGGGGGCCCCTACGAGCAGTACTTC. Protein product: CASSLPSGGPYEQYF.

This rearrangement joins TRBV6-2 or TRBV6-3 to TRBJ2-2; the D is unclear. The CDR3 contains 14 residues. V shed 3 bases and J shed 6 bases, with 11 bases lying between them. Germline V gene data show CDR1 as MNHEY and CDR2 as SVGEGT. The CDR3 sequence is CASSYQGAPGELFF. The CDR3 DNA is TGTGCCAGCAGTTATCAAGGTGCCCCCGGGGAGCTGTTTTTT.

This clonotype was observed many times. J is TRBJ1-1 and V is TRBV5-1; TRBD1 aligns across 7 bases. Germline CDR1 SGHRS, CDR2 YFSETQ. There are 13 residues in the CDR3. Germline trimming cut 3 bases from V and 6 bases from J; bases unmatched to any gene: 5. This chain's CDR3 is CASSSVGGPEAFF. The CDR3 coding sequence is TGCGCCAGCAGCTCAGTAGGGGGCCCTGAAGCTTTCTTT.

Many counts were recorded for this clonotype. V usage is TRBV7-2 and J usage is TRBJ2-1; D is uncertain. CDR1 is SGHTA and CDR2 is FQGNSA in the germline V gene. The CDR3 contains 14 residues. V lost 5 bases to trimming and J lost 2 bases, with 10 bases between them. The chain's CDR3 is CASSVQGPYNEQFF. CDR3 in DNA: TGTGCCAGCAGCGTACAAGGGCCCTACAATGAGCAGTTCTTC.

Many counts were recorded for this clonotype. The V and J genes are TRBV7-2 and TRBJ2-5; no firm D call. Germline V gene lookup returns CDR1 SGHTA and CDR2 FQGNSA. The V and J ends lost 1 base and 3 bases respectively, with 6 bases between them. The CDR3 has 13 amino acids. The CDR3 protein is CASSLGAEETQYF. CDR3 DNA: TGTGCCAGCAGCTTAGGGGCTGAAGAGACCCAGTACTTC.

This clonotype occurred many times. The rearrangement uses TRBV5-4 and TRBJ2-3; D remains ambiguous. The V gene lost 2 bases and the J gene lost 3 bases, with 4 bases spanning the gap. Per germline, CDR1 SGHNT and CDR2 YYREEE (reference sequence). The CDR3 spans 12 residues. The CDR3 bases are TGTGCCAGCAGCTTAGAGACAGATACGCAGTATTTT. Its protein product is CASSLETDTQYF.

This clonotype was picked up many times. V is TRBV7-2 and J is TRBJ2-3; D is unclear. The CDR3 spans 15 residues. Germline lookup yields CDR1 SGHTA and CDR2 FQGNSA. Trimming pared 0 bases from V and 11 bases from J, leaving 18 bases between. The CDR3 loop reads CASSLAPSYGLMQYF. Here the CDR3 DNA reads TGTGCCAGCAGCTTAGCACCCTCTTATGGGTTAATGCAGTATTTT.

This clonotype was seen repeatedly, ten times or more. This chain joins TRBV7-2 and TRBJ1-5, with unresolved D. The CDR3 consists of 14 residues. Trimming removed 5 bases from V and 6 bases from J, with 14 bases in between. The germline V gene has CDR1 SGHTA and CDR2 FQGNSA. The CDR3 here is CASSRLPGSQPQHF. CDR3 nucleotides: TGTGCCAGCAGCCGATTACCAGGAAGTCAGCCCCAGCATTTT.

This clonotype showed up many times. The chain links TRBV7-2 to TRBJ2-5; 10 bases map to TRBD2. CDR1 and CDR2 from the germline V gene are SGHTA and FQGNSA. The CDR3 totals 17 residues. The J segment lost 2 bases and the V segment lost 2 bases, leaving 8 bases of the junction unmatched. The CDR3 region is CASSLRAGGQLQETQYF. DNA for the CDR3: TGTGCCAGCAGCTTAAGAGCGGGGGGGCAATTACAAGAGACCCAGTACTTC. The full variable domain, completed using reference TRBV7-2 and TRBJ2-5, is GAGVSQSPSNKVTEKGKDVELRCDPISGHTALYWYRQSLGQGLEFLIYFQGNSAPDKSGLPSDRFSAERTGGSVSTLTIQRTQQEDSAVYLCASSLRAGGQLQETQYFGPGTRLLVL.

This clonotype occurred a few times. This rearrangement joins TRBV6-2 or TRBV6-3 to TRBJ1-1, with 7 bases aligning to TRBD1. In germline, CDR1 is MNHEY, CDR2 SVGEGT. After removal of 6 bases from V and 0 bases from J, the junction contained 10 bases not matched to a gene. The CDR3 is made up of 16 amino acids. CDR3 sequence: CASSRDSQTMNTEAFF. The CDR3 bases are TGTGCCAGCAGCCGGGACAGTCAAACCATGAACACTGAAGCTTTCTTT.

This clonotype was seen at least ten times. The chain is built from TRBV5-6 and TRBJ1-6, with TRBD1 matching over 7 bases. The CDR3 is made up of 14 amino acids. The germline V gene encodes CDR1 SGHDT and CDR2 YYEEEE. V lost 4 bases, J lost 10 bases, and 8 bases stayed unmatched. The CDR3 DNA reads as TGTGCCAGCAGCCGACAGGGACGAAGGTCACCCCTCCACTTT. It yields the protein CASSRQGRRSPLHF.

This clonotype was counted many times. The rearrangement links TRBV10-3 to TRBJ2-2, with 15 bases that match TRBD2. CDR1 is ENHRY and CDR2 is SYGVKD in the germline V gene. Losses at the gene ends were 6 bases for V and 7 bases for J; bases not matched to a gene: 9. The CDR3 is 17 amino acids. CDR3 coding DNA: TGTGCCATCAGCGCCCCCGGGACTAGCGGGAGGAACGGGGAGCTGTTTTTT. The encoded protein is CAISAPGTSGRNGELFF.

This clonotype appeared many times. The genes are TRBV7-2 and TRBJ2-2; no clear D gene. CDR1 is SGHTA, CDR2 FQGNSA, per germline. The germline V and J ends were trimmed by 5 bases and 4 bases, with 5 bases remaining between them. The CDR3 contains 12 residues. The CDR3 coding sequence is TGTGCCAGCAGCCGAATCACCGGGGAGCTGTTTTTT. Protein sequence: CASSRITGELFF.

The table lists this clonotype with many counts. This chain joins TRBV7-8 and TRBJ2-2; the match to TRBD1 covers 8 bases. The CDR3 contains 18 residues. CDR1 SGHVS and CDR2 FQNEAQ come from the germline V gene. J was trimmed by 5 bases and V by 1 base; bases with no gene match: 12. This CDR3 reads CASSLGQGAAVRTGELFF. Here the CDR3 DNA reads TGTGCCAGCAGCTTAGGGCAGGGGGCCGCGGTGAGAACCGGGGAGCTGTTTTTT.